This T cell receptor beta chain was sequenced in a study of beta chain features in type 1 diabetes. In total, each donor contributed a single heparinised blood draw that averaged around 110 mL. About this clone itself: Its antigen is unidentified.

Expressed TCRB transcripts got sequenced, as all isolated RNA was reverse transcribed. Assay: immunoSEQ multiplex PCR; the TCRdb copy retains only in-frame clones and omits some. The table records 300,000 to 350,000 clones, roughly 12% of them present only once. Notes on the study in general: TCRB CDR3 length was moderately but significantly reduced in all four CD4+ subsets of Type 1 diabetes patients. Within patients, naive, central memory and Treg TCRB repertoires seemed more similar than within healthy donors. The VDJ junctions of type 1 diabetes patients carried fewer insertions and more deletions.

The CDR3 totals 17 residues. V lost 2 bases and J lost 4; bases outside the gene matches: 8. Germline CDR1 is LGHNA and CDR2 is YSLEER. This chain connects TRBV4-3 to TRBJ2-3; 11 bases align to TRBD2. Sequencing used naive CD4+ T cells from blood. The clonotype originates from a woman aged 18-29 years with type 1 diabetes. DNA for the CDR3: TGCGCCAGCAGCCAACTTATAGCGGGAGGGCTCCCAGATACGCAGTATTTT. This codes for CASSQLIAGGLPDTQYF.